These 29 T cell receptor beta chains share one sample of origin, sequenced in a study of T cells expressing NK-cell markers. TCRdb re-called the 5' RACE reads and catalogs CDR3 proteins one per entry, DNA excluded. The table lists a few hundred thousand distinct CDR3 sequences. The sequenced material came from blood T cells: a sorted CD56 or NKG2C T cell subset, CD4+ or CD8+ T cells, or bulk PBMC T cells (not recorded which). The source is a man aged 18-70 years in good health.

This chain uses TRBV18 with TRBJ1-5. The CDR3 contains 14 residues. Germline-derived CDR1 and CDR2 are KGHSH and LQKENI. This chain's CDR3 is CASSPGKSNQPQHF.

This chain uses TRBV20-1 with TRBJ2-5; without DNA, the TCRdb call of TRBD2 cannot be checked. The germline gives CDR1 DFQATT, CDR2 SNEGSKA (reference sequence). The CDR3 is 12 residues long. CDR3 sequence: CSASNPPTAQYF.

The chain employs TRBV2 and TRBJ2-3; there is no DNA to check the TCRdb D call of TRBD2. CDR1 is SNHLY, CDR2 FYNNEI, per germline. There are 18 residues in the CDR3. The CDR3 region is CASSGLAGGPTSTDTQYF.

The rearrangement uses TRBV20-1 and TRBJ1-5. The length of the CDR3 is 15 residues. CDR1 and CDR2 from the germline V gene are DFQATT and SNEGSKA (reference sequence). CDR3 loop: CSATRGGGGDQPQHF.

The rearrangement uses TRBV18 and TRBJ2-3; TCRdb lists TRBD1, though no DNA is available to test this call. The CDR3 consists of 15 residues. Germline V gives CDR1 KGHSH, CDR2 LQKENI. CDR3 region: CASSPRDSPTDTQYF.

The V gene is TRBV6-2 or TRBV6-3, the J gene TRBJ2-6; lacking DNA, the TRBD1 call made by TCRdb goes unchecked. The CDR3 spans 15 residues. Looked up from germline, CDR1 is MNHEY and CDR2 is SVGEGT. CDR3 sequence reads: CASSSGGSGANVLTF.

Here the CDR3 reads CASSLSTGTGELFF. This rearrangement joins TRBV7-6 to TRBJ2-2. The CDR3 has 14 amino acids. The germline V gene has CDR1 SGHVS and CDR2 FNYEAQ.

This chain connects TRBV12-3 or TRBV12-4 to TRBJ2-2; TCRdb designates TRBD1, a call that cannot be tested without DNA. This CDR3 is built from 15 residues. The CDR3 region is CATPHSGPDTGELFF.

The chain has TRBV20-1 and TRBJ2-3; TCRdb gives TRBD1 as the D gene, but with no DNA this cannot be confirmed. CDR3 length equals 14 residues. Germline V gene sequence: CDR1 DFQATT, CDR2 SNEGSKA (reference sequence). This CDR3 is CSAIQGADTDTQYF.

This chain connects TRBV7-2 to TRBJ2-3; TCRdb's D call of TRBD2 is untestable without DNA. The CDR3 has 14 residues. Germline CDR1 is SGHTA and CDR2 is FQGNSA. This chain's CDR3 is CASSSFSGGNTQYF.

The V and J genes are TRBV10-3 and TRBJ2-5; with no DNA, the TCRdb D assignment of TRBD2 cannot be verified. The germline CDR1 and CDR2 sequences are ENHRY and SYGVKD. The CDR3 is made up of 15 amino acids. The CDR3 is CAIPAISGNQETQYF.

Here the CDR3 reads CASSQSPRDEKLFF. The chain recombines TRBV4-2 with TRBJ1-4. This CDR3 is 14 amino acids long. CDR1 is LGHNA, CDR2 YNFKEQ, per germline.

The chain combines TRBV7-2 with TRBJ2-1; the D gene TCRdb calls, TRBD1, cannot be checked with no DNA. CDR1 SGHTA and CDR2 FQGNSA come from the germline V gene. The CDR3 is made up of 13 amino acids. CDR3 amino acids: CASSLGPGNEQFF.

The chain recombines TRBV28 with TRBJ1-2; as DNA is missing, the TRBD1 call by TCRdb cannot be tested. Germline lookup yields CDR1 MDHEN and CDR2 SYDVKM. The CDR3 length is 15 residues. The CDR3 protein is CASSSSDTPNYGYTF.

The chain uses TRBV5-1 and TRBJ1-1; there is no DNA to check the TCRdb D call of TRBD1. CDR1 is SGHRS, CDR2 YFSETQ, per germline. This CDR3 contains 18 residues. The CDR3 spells CASSSRPGTGGLNTEAFF.

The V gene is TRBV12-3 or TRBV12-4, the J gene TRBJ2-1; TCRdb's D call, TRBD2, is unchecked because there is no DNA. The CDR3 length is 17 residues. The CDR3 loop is CASSSGLAGGYYNEQFF.

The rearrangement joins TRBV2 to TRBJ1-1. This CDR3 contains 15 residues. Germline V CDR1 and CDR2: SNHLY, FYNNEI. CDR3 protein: CASSYALPTGTEAFF.

The CDR3 loop reads CASSVALRRGANVLTF. V and J are TRBV9 and TRBJ2-6. This CDR3 contains 16 residues. The germline gives CDR1 SGDLS, CDR2 YYNGEE.

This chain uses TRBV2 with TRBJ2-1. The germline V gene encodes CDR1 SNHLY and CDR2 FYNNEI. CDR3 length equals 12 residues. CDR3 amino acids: CASRGYENEQFF.

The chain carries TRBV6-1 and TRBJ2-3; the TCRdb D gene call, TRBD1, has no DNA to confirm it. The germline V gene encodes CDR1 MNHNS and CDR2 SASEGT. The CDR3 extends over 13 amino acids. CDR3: CASSKTGPDTQYF.

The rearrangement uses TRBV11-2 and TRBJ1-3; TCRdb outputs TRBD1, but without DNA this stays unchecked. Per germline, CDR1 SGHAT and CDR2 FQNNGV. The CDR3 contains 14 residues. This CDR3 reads CASSFTGAGNTIYF.

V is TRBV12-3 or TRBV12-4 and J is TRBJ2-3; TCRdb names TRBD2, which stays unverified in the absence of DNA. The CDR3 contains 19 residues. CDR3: CASSYPARGGGWDTDTQYF.

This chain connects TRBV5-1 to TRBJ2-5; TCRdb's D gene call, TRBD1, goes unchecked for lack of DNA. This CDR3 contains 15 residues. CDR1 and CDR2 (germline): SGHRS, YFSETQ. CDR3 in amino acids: CASSPVGAPQETQYF. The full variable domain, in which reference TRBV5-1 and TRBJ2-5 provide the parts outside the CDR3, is KAGVTQTPRYLIKTRGQQVTLSCSPISGHRSVSWYQQTPGQGLQFLFEYFSETQRNKGNFPGRFSGRQFSNSRSEMNVSTLELGDSALYLCASSPVGAPQETQYFGPGTRLLVL.

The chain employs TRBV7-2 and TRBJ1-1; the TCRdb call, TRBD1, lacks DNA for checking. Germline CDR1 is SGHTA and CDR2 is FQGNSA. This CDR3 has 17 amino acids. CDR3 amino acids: CASRPRDSKGMDTEAFF.

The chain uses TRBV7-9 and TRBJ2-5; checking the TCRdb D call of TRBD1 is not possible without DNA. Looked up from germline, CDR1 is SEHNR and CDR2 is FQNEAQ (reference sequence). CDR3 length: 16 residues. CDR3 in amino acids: CASSLVDRDRWETQYF.

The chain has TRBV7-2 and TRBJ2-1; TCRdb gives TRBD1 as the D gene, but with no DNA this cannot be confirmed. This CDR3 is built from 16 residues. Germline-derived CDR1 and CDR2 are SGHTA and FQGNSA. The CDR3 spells CASTLEDSYSYNEQFF.

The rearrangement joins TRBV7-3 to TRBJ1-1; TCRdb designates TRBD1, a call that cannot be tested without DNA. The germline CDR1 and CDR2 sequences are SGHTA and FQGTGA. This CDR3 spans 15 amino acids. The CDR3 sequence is CASSSGDSGSTEAFF.

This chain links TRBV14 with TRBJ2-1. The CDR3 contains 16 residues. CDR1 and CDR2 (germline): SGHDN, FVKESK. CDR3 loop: CASSQDAGSSYNEQFF.

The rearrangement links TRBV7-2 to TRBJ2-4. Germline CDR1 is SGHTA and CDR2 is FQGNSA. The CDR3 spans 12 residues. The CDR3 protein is CASRDTKNIQYF.